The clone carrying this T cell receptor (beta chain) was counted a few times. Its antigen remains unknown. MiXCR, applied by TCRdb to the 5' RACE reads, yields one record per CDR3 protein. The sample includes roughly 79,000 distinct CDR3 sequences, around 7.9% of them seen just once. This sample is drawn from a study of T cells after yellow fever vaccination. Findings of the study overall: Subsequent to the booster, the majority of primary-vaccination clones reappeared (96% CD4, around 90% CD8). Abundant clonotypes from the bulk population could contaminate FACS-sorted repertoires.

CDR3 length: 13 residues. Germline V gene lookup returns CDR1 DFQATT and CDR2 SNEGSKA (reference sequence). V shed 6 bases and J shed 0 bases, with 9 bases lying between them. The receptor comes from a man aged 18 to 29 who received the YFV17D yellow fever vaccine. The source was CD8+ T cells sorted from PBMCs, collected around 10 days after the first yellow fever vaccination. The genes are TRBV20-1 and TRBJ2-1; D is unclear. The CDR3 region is CSARRNSYNEQFF. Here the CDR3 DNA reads TGCAGTGCGAGAAGAAACTCCTACAATGAGCAGTTCTTC.